The entry below gives a single T cell receptor (beta chain) sequence along with its context. As yet, its antigen is unknown. This sample is part of a study of T cells in localized non-small cell lung cancer. Whole-study findings and limits: A median of about 58 of the top 100 tumor clones appeared in adjacent lung, which was paired and uninvolved. Multi-region tumor sequencing was not done, so intratumor heterogeneity could not be excluded.

Germline V gene sequence: CDR1 SGHNT, CDR2 YENEEA. Between the trimmed V and J ends, which lost 5 bases and 5 bases, there was a span of 18 bases. CDR3 length: 15 amino acids. Some clones are missing from TCRdb's copy, which holds only in-frame ones; the method was immunoSEQ multiplex PCR. This sample yields just under 700 clones, of which roughly 24% are seen a single time; about a fifth belongs to the top ten. The rearrangement links TRBV11-3 to TRBJ1-2; tentative D call: TRBD1 (5 bases). The sequence came from a woman aged 35 to 69 with stage II squamous cell lung carcinoma. This material consisted of normal lung tissue next to the tumor, taken before any cancer treatment. CDR3: CASSQDGGETYGYTF. CDR3 sequence (DNA): TGTGCCAGCAGCCAGGACGGGGGGGAAACTTATGGCTACACCTTC.